These T cell receptor beta chains were read from a single sample in a study of T cell responses to AZD1222 COVID-19 vaccine. Assay: immunoSEQ multiplex PCR; the TCRdb copy retains only in-frame clones and omits some. The repertoire holds 52,000 or so clones, 70% to 85% seen once, with 27% in the top ten. The sample in question was peripheral blood, obtained on day 0 of AZD1222 vaccination. The source of these receptors is an adult in good health. CDR3s include the opening cysteine and the closing phenylalanine or tryptophan. Clone size, where shown, is once, few, many, or a class for clones that have expanded.

clone_size: .
v_call: TRBV25-1
j_call: TRBJ2-1
cdr3_aa: CASSELTDSYNEQFF

clone_size: .
v_call: TRBV18
j_call: TRBJ2-1
cdr3_aa: CASSPTWTGSNEQFF

clone_size: .
v_call: TRBV5-1
j_call: TRBJ2-7
cdr3_aa: CASRRDRENYEQYF

clone_size: .
v_call: TRBV28
j_call: TRBJ1-1
cdr3_aa: CASSLFGVLNTEAFF

clone_size: .
v_call: TRBV5-1
j_call: TRBJ1-2
cdr3_aa: CASSPSGEGYTF

clone_size: .
v_call: TRBV11-3
j_call: TRBJ1-1
cdr3_aa: CASSLGGPMNTEAFF

clone_size: .
v_call: TRBV7-9
j_call: TRBJ1-2
cdr3_aa: CASSLGQGGYTF

clone_size: .
v_call: TRBV9
j_call: TRBJ1-5
cdr3_aa: CASSAGHGERPQHF

clone_size: .
v_call: TRBV7-9
j_call: TRBJ2-7
cdr3_aa: CASSFSEGEQYF

clone_size: .
v_call: TRBV11-2
j_call: TRBJ2-7
cdr3_aa: CASSLDNYEQYF

clone_size: .
v_call: TRBV2
j_call: TRBJ1-5
cdr3_aa: CASSEPVARQPQHF

clone_size: .
v_call: TRBV11-2
j_call: TRBJ1-6
cdr3_aa: CASRMTANYNSPLHF

clone_size: few
v_call: TRBV11-2
j_call: TRBJ2-5
cdr3_aa: CASSQGASGSAGKTQYF

clone_size: .
v_call: TRBV18
j_call: TRBJ2-7
cdr3_aa: CASSPDAPGQGPYEQYF

clone_size: .
v_call: TRBV3-1/TRBV3-2
j_call: TRBJ1-2
cdr3_aa: CASSQGTGNPLGYGYTF

clone_size: .
v_call: TRBV12-3/TRBV12-4
j_call: TRBJ2-7
cdr3_aa: CASTTRTGTQQYF

clone_size: .
v_call: TRBV11-2
j_call: TRBJ2-7
cdr3_aa: CASSFQRDGYEQYF

clone_size: .
v_call: TRBV6-5
j_call: TRBJ2-2
cdr3_aa: CASSYSHGTGELFF

clone_size: .
v_call: TRBV28
j_call: TRBJ2-7
cdr3_aa: CASHGTYEQYF

clone_size: .
v_call: TRBV9
j_call: TRBJ2-4
cdr3_aa: CASSVGVVDIQYF

clone_size: .
v_call: TRBV25-1
j_call: TRBJ2-7
cdr3_aa: CASSAALAARYEQYF

clone_size: .
v_call: TRBV6-5
j_call: TRBJ1-3
cdr3_aa: CASRIGEAIYF

clone_size: .
v_call: TRBV30
j_call: TRBJ2-5
cdr3_aa: CAWSLPPGQGQETQYF

clone_size: .
v_call: TRBV6-5
j_call: TRBJ1-1
cdr3_aa: CASSYGGPGNTEAFF

clone_size: .
v_call: TRBV7-2
j_call: TRBJ2-1
cdr3_aa: CASSVDREDNEQFF

clone_size: .
v_call: TRBV6-5
j_call: TRBJ2-3
cdr3_aa: CASSLQEPSTDTQYF

clone_size: .
v_call: TRBV7-9
j_call: TRBJ2-1
cdr3_aa: CASSLAGRRIYNEQFF

clone_size: .
v_call: TRBV7-2
j_call: TRBJ1-2
cdr3_aa: CASSPDRGGYTF